Detailed here is one T cell receptor beta chain. Other DNA sequences in the sample encode the same CDR3. The CDR3 extends over 14 amino acids. Germline CDR1 SEHNR, CDR2 FQNEAQ (reference sequence). V trimming: 1 base; J trimming: 4 bases; junction bases outside the gene matches: 2. Sequencing used immunoSEQ multiplex PCR; TCRdb keeps in-frame clones, though not all of them. The sample records approximately 2.3 million clones, over 85% being singletons. The sample comes from a study of shared clonotypes between healthy human individuals. Material: naive CD4+ T cells from PBMCs. Noted subset: CD45RA+ positively selected. The chain uses TRBV7-9 and TRBJ2-5; 8 bases line up with TRBD1. The receptor was isolated from a man between 18 and 35 years old in good health. Some clones in this sample may be carry-over from other donors' samples. The CDR3 region has the DNA TGTGCCAGCAGCTTAGGACAGGGGATAGAGACCCAGTACTTC. This encodes CASSLGQGIETQYF.